This TCR beta chain was sequenced in a study of monozygotic twins with inflammatory bowel disease. Findings and limits, study-wide: Compared with healthy twins, IBD patients shared fewer clonotypes with others, especially with disease activity.

Researchers generated cDNA in eight separate reactions per sample. Following a re-call of the 5' RACE reads, TCRdb has one entry per CDR3 protein and lacks DNA. Its table lists 440,000 or so distinct CDR3 sequences. The CDR3 length is 15 residues. Germline CDR1 SEHNR, CDR2 FQNEAQ (reference sequence). Details on this clonotype: The antigen is undetermined.

This chain uses TRBV7-9 with TRBJ2-3; TCRdb returns TRBD1, unconfirmable since there is no DNA. The receptor comes from a human donor with ulcerative colitis or Crohn's disease, or a healthy co-twin of an affected twin (not recorded which). Sequenced: blood. The CDR3 sequence: CASSLVGASGHTQYF. Complete variable domain (other parts from reference TRBV7-9 and TRBJ2-3): DTGVSQNPRHKITKRGQNVTFRCDPISEHNRLYWYRQTLGQGPEFLTYFQNEAQLEKSRLLSDRFSAERPKGSFSTLEIQRTEQGDSAMYLCASSLVGASGHTQYFGPGTRLTVL.